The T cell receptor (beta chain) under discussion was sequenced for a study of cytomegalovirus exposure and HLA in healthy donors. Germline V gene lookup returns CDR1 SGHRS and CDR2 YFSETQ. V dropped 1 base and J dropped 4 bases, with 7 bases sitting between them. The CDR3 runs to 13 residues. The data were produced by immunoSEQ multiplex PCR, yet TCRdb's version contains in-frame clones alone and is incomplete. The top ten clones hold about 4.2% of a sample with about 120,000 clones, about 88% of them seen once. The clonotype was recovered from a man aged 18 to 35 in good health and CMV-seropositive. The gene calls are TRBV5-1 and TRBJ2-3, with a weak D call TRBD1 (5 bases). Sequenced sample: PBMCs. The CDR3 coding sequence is TGCGCCAGCAGCTTGCGCAGGGCAGATACGCAGTATTTT. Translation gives CASSLRRADTQYF.